This T cell receptor beta chain came from a study of CD8 T cells in Susac syndrome. At the level of the study: When blood was collected, patients with Susac syndrome were therapy-naive, were taking corticosteroids, or were receiving intravenous immunoglobulin alone.

Random hexamers were used to reverse transcribe 0.5 to 1 ug of RNA. Amplification of TCR beta CDR3 spanned 54 Vbeta and 13 Jbeta via immunoSEQ multiplex PCR. TCRdb re-analysed the immunoSEQ multiplex PCR reads in MiXCR, keeping a single row per CDR3 protein. The data hold 80,000 or so distinct CDR3 sequences, with 85% to 95% observed a single time. V lost 5 bases to trimming and J lost 2 bases; unmatched junction nucleotides: 6. Germline V lookup: CDR1 MDHEN, CDR2 SYDVKM. This CDR3 has 15 amino acids. From blood CD8+ and CD4+ T cells, the TCR beta chain was sequenced. Negative isolation was used for CD8+ and CD4+ T cells, and FACS enrichment was applied to TEMRA cells.

Sample: CD4+ T cells from PBMCs. This receptor was taken from a human donor with Susac syndrome. The chain recombines TRBV28 with TRBJ2-7; 10 nucleotides line up with TRBD1. In DNA, the CDR3 is TGTGCCAGCAGTCAGCCGGGACAGGGGACCTACGAGCAGTACTTC. This encodes CASSQPGQGTYEQYF.